This passage covers 2 T cell receptor beta chains from one sample sequenced in a study of blood T cell repertoires in COVID-19. Sequenced by immunoSEQ multiplex PCR; TCRdb stores in-frame clones only, minus some. The sample shows around 190,000 clones, about 80% of them seen only once. Specimen: peripheral blood. These receptor sequences come from a human donor in a cohort sampled during active COVID-19.

The chain employs TRBV4-1 and TRBJ1-2; tentative D call: TRBD1 (5 bases). The CDR3 consists of 15 residues. Deletions cut 2 bases from V and 3 bases from J, with 13 bases between. The germline V gene has CDR1 MGHRA and CDR2 YSYEKL. The CDR3 here is CASSQLGPLDYGYTF. CDR3 in DNA: TGCGCCAGCAGCCAATTGGGGCCATTGGACTATGGCTACACCTTC.

This rearrangement joins TRBV5-1 to TRBJ2-1; a weak D match, TRBD2 (7 bases). V shed 3 bases and J shed 4 bases, with 11 bases lying between them. The CDR3 contains 14 residues. Germline V gene data show CDR1 as SGHRS and CDR2 as YFSETQ. The CDR3 spells CASSWGGPYNEQFF. CDR3 nucleotide sequence: TGCGCCAGCAGCTGGGGGGGCCCGTACAATGAGCAGTTCTTC.